This T cell receptor beta chain is drawn from a study of blood T cell repertoires in COVID-19 (dated by TCRdb to 2018 to 2021). As for the study more broadly: The collaborator samples originated in the United States, Italy and Spain and spanned the acute and convalescent phases of COVID-19. The prospective study material was composed of cDNA or gDNA derived from T cells, B-cell-depleted T cells, or PBMCs. Deeply sampled blood TCRbeta repertoires from subjects exposed to, actively infected with, or recovered from COVID-19 were included in the dataset. The repertoires were released in a freely available public database meant as a resource for research on the immune response to SARS-CoV-2. The samples were drawn from the first 160 participants of the ongoing ImmuneRACE study and from 1,254 subjects provided by 6 global collaborators. Nearly every sample came with metadata listing a de-identified subject ID, COVID-19 status, age in years and sex. Where available, HLA class I and class II types were obtained from metadata supplied by the sample provider rather than from assay-based typing. Points the paper makes about the study in general: The amount of clinical and demographic metadata varied by source and participant and was provided uncurated.

Collaborating institutions collected whole blood in K2EDTA tubes following their own protocols. For TCRbeta analysis, collaborator samples were shipped as frozen whole blood, as isolated PBMCs, or as DNA extracted from either sample type. On this clone: There is no known antigen for this receptor. Base quality data are lacking; no much larger clone is found one base away.

TCRbeta CDR3 regions were amplified from genomic DNA using the immunoSEQ Assay, a bias-controlled multiplex PCR. The published analysis was carried out like this. Within the assay, amplification of reference gene primers was used to estimate how many nucleated cells each sample contained. Sequence reads were collapsed and filtered to measure the absolute abundance of every unique TCRbeta CDR3 rearrangement. For each sample, productive Simpson clonality was calculated as the square root of Simpson's diversity index over productive rearrangements. TCRdb limited this immuneACCESS table to in-frame rearrangements with V and J called. A share of clones is missing; checked studies link under half to unresolved V genes, and the rest is unexplained. That table is the source of V, J and clone size, and D and trimming were worked out from the DNA. The sample has 150,000 to 200,000 clones on record, around 83% of them singletons. The ten largest clones take up around 6.1% of the sample.

From a lookup of the germline V gene, CDR1 and CDR2 are MGHRA and YSYEKL. V lost 0 bases and J lost 0 bases; the stretch between them is 12 bases long. Measured from the cysteine to the phenylalanine, the CDR3 is 17 residues long. The DNA shown is the 51-base CDR3, in frame from base 1. This clonotype originated in a woman aged 40 to 49 with acute or convalescent COVID-19. Here the chain combines TRBV4-1 and TRBJ1-5, and the D gene may be TRBD1, 6 bases matching. Sequences were obtained from peripheral blood. The DNA sequence is as follows: TGCGCCAGCAGCCAAGAGGACAGTTTCTATAGCAATCAGCCCCAGCATTTT. Its product reads: CASSQEDSFYSNQPQHF.